These T cell receptor beta chains were read from a single sample in a study of blood T cell repertoires in COVID-19. Here immunoSEQ multiplex PCR was the method, and the copy in TCRdb shows in-frame clones only, minus some. Of approximately 90,000 clones in the sample, approximately 83% were seen once. Material: peripheral blood. Source of these receptors: a woman aged 80 or over with active or convalescent COVID-19. CDR3s include the opening cysteine and the closing phenylalanine or tryptophan. Fields, in order: D gene, V gene, J gene, clone size, CDR3 DNA, CDR3 protein. A D gene is named only where the DNA matches it firmly. Only some rows state a clone size, as once, few, many or a class for expanded clones.

TRBD1	TRBV29-1	TRBJ1-4	-	TGCAGCGTTGAAGTACTAGGGACAGGGACTGAAAAACTGTTTTTT	CSVEVLGTGTEKLFF
-	TRBV29-1	TRBJ2-7	-	TGCAGCGTTGAGGGGGCCTCCTACGAGCAGTACTTC	CSVEGASYEQYF
TRBD1	TRBV28	TRBJ2-7	-	TGTGCCAGCAGTTCTCTATTGGGACAGGGAGGTAAGGAGCAGTACTTC	CASSSLLGQGGKEQYF
-	TRBV7-2	TRBJ2-3	-	TGTGCCAGCAGCTTGATTGGAGACCCTAGCACAGATACGCAGTATTTT	CASSLIGDPSTDTQYF
-	TRBV3-1/TRBV3-2	TRBJ1-2	-	TGTGCCAGCAGCCAAGAGGCGGCGGGGGCACGGTATGGCTACACCTTC	CASSQEAAGARYGYTF
TRBD2	TRBV9	TRBJ2-1	-	TGTGCCAGCAGCGCTAGGGGGGGACTAGCGGGACTCAGCTCCTACAATGAGCAGTTCTTC	CASSARGGLAGLSSYNEQFF
TRBD2	TRBV5-1	TRBJ2-3	-	TGCGCCAGCAGCCCGGATACTAGCGGGGGGACAGATACGCAGTATTTT	CASSPDTSGGTDTQYF
-	TRBV5-1	TRBJ1-6	-	TGCGCCAGCAGCTTGGGGGAGTCCTGGTCCTATAATTCACCCCTCCACTTT	CASSLGESWSYNSPLHF
TRBD1	TRBV9	TRBJ1-1	-	TGTGCCAGCAGCGGCCGACAGGGTTCTTCTGAAGCTTTCTTT	CASSGRQGSSEAFF
TRBD1	TRBV5-4	TRBJ1-1	once	TGTGCCAGCAGCCCGGGACAGGGTCCCCAATTGAACACTGAAGCTTTCTTT	CASSPGQGPQLNTEAFF
-	TRBV5-1	TRBJ2-7	-	TGCGCCAGCAGCTTAGGTACAGGATTGGGTAGCTACGAGCAGTACTTC	CASSLGTGLGSYEQYF
TRBD1	TRBV20-1	TRBJ2-1	-	TGCAGTGCTCGTGACCTTCCGGGACAGGGGGTCTATGAGCAGTTCTTC	CSARDLPGQGVYEQFF
TRBD1	TRBV19	TRBJ2-7	-	TGTGCCAGTAGTGCGCCCCGGGACAGGGGCCCCTACGAGCAGTACTTC	CASSAPRDRGPYEQYF
-	TRBV7-3	TRBJ1-2	medium-sized	TGTGCCAGCAGCTTAACGGTCGATGGGGCAAGGGGCTACACCTTC	CASSLTVDGARGYTF
-	TRBV19	TRBJ1-2	-	TGTGCCAGTAGTATACTTGGGGGGTATGGCTACACCTTC	CASSILGGYGYTF
-	TRBV6-1	TRBJ2-5	-	TGTGCCAGCAGTGGAGCGACTGCACAAGAGACCCAGTACTTC	CASSGATAQETQYF
-	TRBV19	TRBJ2-1	-	TGTGCCAGTAGTATAGTATACGGAAGCGATGAGCAGTTCTTC	CASSIVYGSDEQFF
TRBD2	TRBV10-3	TRBJ2-7	once	TGTGCCAACCAGCGGGAGGCATCCTACGAGCAGTACTTC	CANQREASYEQYF
TRBD2	TRBV6-5	TRBJ2-5	-	TGTGCCAGCATATATGTAGCGGGGGGCCAAGAGACCCAGTACTTC	CASIYVAGGQETQYF
-	TRBV5-4	TRBJ2-5	-	TGTGCCAGCAGCTTGGACAGCCAAGAGACCCAGTACTTC	CASSLDSQETQYF
-	TRBV16	TRBJ1-2	once	TGTGCCAGCAGCCAAATGGACACCAACTATGGCTACACCTTC	CASSQMDTNYGYTF
TRBD1	TRBV10-3	TRBJ1-5	-	TGTGCCATCAGCGGACAGGGGGATCAGCCCCAGCATTTT	CAISGQGDQPQHF
TRBD1	TRBV2	TRBJ1-4	-	TGTGCCAGCAGCCGACAGGGGCTACCTAATGAAAAACTGTTTTTT	CASSRQGLPNEKLFF
-	TRBV7-2	TRBJ2-5	-	TGTGCCAGCAGCTTAGATAGGGGGTGGGAGGAGACCCAGTACTTC	CASSLDRGWEETQYF
TRBD1	TRBV18	TRBJ1-1	-	TGTGCCAGCTCACCAGGGACAGGGGATCGAGGGACTGAAGCTTTCTTT	CASSPGTGDRGTEAFF
-	TRBV5-1	TRBJ2-3	-	TGCGCCAGCAGCTTGACCATCCGGGACATTTATACAGATACGCAGTATTTT	CASSLTIRDIYTDTQYF
-	TRBV5-1	TRBJ1-1	-	TGCGCCAGCAGCTTGGCCGTCAGGATAAACATGAACACTGAAGCTTTCTTT	CASSLAVRINMNTEAFF
-	TRBV6-1	TRBJ1-1	-	TGTGCCAGCAGTGAATTTCTAGGGAACACTGAAGCTTTCTTT	CASSEFLGNTEAFF
-	TRBV7-9	TRBJ2-1	-	TGTGCCAGCAGCTTACTAGCATCCTACAATGAGCAGTTCTTC	CASSLLASYNEQFF
TRBD1	TRBV19	TRBJ2-5	-	TGTGCCAGTAGTGTAGACAGGGATCGGGAGACCCAGTACTTC	CASSVDRDRETQYF
TRBD2	TRBV19	TRBJ2-7	-	TGTGCCAGTAGTATCTCTAGCGGGGGATCCTACGAGCAGTACTTC	CASSISSGGSYEQYF
TRBD2	TRBV19	TRBJ2-4	once	TGTGCCAGTAGTATAGGAGGAGCGGGAGGGGTTAACATTCAGTACTTC	CASSIGGAGGVNIQYF
TRBD1	TRBV28	TRBJ1-1	-	TGTGCCAGCAGTTTGCTACTGCACACAGGGGAAACGGACACTGAAGCTTTCTTT	CASSLLLHTGETDTEAFF
TRBD2	TRBV9	TRBJ2-6	-	TGTGCCAGCAGCGTAGCCGGGACTAGCGGGTCTGGGGCCAACGTCCTGACTTTC	CASSVAGTSGSGANVLTF
-	TRBV6-4	TRBJ1-2	few	TGTGCCAGCAGTGTGTCAGGGTCCGGAGCAAGCTACACCTTC	CASSVSGSGASYTF
-	TRBV5-8	TRBJ2-3	-	TGTGCCAGCAGCTTTCGCGGGAGCACAGATACGCAGTATTTT	CASSFRGSTDTQYF